This T cell receptor beta chain was documented in a study of T cells after yellow fever vaccination. The study's findings and limits: Post-booster samples contained most primary-vaccination clones (roughly 96% CD4, approximately 88% CD8).

A 5'RACE template-switching step, the method used to make TCR cDNA, added a universal primer site and UMIs. TCRdb processed the 5' RACE reads anew with MiXCR; each CDR3 protein has one entry. The sample gives 150,000 to 200,000 distinct CDR3 sequences, around 9.3% of which show up once; roughly 33% is in the top ten. V lost 0 bases, J lost 1 base, and 8 bases lay in between. The CDR3 runs to 14 residues. Looked up from germline, CDR1 is DFQATT and CDR2 is SNEGSKA (reference sequence). This clonotype came up a few times. Its antigen is not identified. The rearrangement links TRBV20-1 to TRBJ2-3; tentatively, D is TRBD1 or TRBD2 (5 bases each). The sample in question was CD8+ T cells sorted from PBMCs, obtained 45 days after the yellow fever booster vaccination. This sequence was found in a young man who received the YFV17D yellow fever vaccine. CDR3 DNA: TGCAGTGCTAGAGACGGGGCGGGCACAGATACGCAGTATTTT. This encodes CSARDGAGTDTQYF.